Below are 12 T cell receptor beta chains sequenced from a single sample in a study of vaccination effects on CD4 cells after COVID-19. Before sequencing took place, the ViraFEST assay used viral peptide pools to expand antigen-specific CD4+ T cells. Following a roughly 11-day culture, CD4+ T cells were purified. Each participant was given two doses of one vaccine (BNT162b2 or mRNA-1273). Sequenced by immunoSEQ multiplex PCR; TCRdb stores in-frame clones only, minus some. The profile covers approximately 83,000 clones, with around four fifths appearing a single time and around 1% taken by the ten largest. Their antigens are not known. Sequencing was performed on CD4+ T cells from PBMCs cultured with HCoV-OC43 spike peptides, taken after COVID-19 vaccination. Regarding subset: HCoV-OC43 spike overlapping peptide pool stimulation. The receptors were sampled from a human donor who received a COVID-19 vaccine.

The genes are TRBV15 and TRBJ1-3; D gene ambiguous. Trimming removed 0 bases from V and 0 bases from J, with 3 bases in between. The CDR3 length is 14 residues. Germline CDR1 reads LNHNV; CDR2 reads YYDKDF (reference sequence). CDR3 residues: CATSRDRSGNTIYF. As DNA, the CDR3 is TGTGCCACCAGCAGAGACCGCTCTGGAAACACCATATATTTT.

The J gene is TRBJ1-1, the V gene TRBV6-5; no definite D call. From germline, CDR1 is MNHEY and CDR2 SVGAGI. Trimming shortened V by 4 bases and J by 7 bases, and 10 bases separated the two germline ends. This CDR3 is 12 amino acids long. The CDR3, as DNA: TGTGCCAGCAGTTTTAGGGTGGTTGAAGCTTTCTTT. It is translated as CASSFRVVEAFF.

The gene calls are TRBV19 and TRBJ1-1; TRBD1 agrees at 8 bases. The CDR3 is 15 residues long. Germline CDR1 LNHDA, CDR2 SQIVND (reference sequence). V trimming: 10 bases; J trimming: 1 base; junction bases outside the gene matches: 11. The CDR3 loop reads CATKPRQGKNTEAFF. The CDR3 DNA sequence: TGTGCCACTAAACCTCGACAGGGGAAGAACACTGAAGCTTTCTTT. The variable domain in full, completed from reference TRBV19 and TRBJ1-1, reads DGGITQSPKYLFRKEGQNVTLSCEQNLNHDAMYWYRQDPGQGLRLIYYSQIVNDFQKGDIAEGYSVSREKKESFPLTVTSAQKNPTAFYLCATKPRQGKNTEAFFGQGTRLTVV.

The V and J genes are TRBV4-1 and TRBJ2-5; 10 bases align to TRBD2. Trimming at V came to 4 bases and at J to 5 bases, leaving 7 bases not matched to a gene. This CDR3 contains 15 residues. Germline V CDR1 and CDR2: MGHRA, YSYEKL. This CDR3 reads CASSPLGLAVETQYF. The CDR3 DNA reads TGCGCCAGCAGCCCCCTTGGACTAGCGGTGGAGACCCAGTACTTC.

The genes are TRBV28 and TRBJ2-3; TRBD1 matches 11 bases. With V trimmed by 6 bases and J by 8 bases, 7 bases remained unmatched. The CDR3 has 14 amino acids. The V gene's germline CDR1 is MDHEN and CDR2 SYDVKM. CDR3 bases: TGTGCCAGCAGAAGGACAGGGGGCTTTGGTACGCAGTATTTT. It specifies CASRRTGGFGTQYF.

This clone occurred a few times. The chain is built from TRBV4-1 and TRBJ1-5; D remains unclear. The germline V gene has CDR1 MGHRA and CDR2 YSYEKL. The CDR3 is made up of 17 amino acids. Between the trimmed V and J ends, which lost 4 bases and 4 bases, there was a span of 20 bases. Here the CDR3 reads CASSPLSVGPPNQPQHF. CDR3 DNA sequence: TGCGCCAGCAGCCCTTTATCCGTTGGGCCCCCAAATCAGCCCCAGCATTTT.

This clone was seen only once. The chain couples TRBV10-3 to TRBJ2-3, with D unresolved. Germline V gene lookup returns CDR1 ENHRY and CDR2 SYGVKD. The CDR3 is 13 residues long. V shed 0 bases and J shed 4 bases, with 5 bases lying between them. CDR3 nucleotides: TGTGCCATCAGTGAGTCGCAGCCAGATACGCAGTATTTT. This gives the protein CAISESQPDTQYF.

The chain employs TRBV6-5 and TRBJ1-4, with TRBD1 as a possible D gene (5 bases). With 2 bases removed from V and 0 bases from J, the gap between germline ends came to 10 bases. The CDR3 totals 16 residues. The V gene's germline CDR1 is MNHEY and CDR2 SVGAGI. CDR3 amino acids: CASSYKTVATNEKLFF. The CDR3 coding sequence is TGTGCCAGCAGTTACAAGACAGTAGCAACTAATGAAAAACTGTTTTTT.

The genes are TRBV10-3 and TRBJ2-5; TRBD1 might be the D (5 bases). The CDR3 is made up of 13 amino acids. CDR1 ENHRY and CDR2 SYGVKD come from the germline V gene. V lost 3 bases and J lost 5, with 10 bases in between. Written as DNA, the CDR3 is TGTGCCATCAGTGATGGGCAGGGTGAGACCCAGTACTTC. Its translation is CAISDGQGETQYF.

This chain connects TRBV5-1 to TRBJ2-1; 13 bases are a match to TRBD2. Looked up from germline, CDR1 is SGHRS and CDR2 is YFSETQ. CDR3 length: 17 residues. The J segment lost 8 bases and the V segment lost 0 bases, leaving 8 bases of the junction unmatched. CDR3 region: CASSLVGGLAGFHEQFF. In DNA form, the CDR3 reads TGCGCCAGCAGCTTGGTAGGGGGACTAGCGGGGTTTCATGAGCAGTTCTTC.

The DNA of the CDR3 is TGTGCCAGCAGAATCTGGGGTCTCCCAAGCTGCGAGCAGTACGTC. This translates into CASRIWGLPSCEQYV. The chain combines TRBV9 with TRBJ2-7; no reliable D call. This CDR3 contains 15 residues. Trimming removed 5 bases at V and 6 bases at J, with 21 bases between. Germline lookup yields CDR1 SGDLS and CDR2 YYNGEE.

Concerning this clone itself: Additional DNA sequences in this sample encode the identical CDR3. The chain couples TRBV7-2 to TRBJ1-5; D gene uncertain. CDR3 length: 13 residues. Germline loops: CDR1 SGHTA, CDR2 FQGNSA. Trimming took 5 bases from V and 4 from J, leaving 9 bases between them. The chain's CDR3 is CASSPRGNQPQHF. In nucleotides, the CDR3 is TGTGCCAGCAGCCCACGAGGGAATCAGCCCCAGCATTTT.